The 19 T cell receptor beta chains in this list originate from one sample, sequenced in a study of graft-versus-host responses after intestinal transplantation listed by TCRdb under 2021. Library preparation employed the immunoSEQ multiplex PCR assay. TCRdb's version of the immuneACCESS table is confined to in-frame rearrangements and falls short of the full clone set. An unresolved V gene accounts for under half of the shortfall where checked; the remainder is of unknown origin. Present in this sample are about 40,000 clones, around 90% of which were seen just once. The ten largest account for 2.3% of the sample. Source: PBMCs, taken almost 320 days after intestinal transplant. The receptors were sampled from a human patient who received an intestinal transplant, so some T cells may come from the graft donor.

The chain joins TRBV9 to TRBJ2-3, with TRBD2 matching 8 bases. There are 17 residues in the CDR3. Trimming at V came to 0 bases and at J to 6 bases, leaving 12 bases not matched to a gene. Germline CDR1 and CDR2: SGDLS and YYNGEE. The CDR3 coding sequence is TGTGCCAGCAGCGTAGCTCCAGCGGGGGACCCTTGGGATACGCAGTATTTT. It translates to CASSVAPAGDPWDTQYF.

V and J are TRBV10-2 and TRBJ1-1, with D possibly being TRBD1 (6 bases). The CDR3 loop spans 15 amino acids. The germline V gene encodes CDR1 WSHSY and CDR2 SAAADI. Trimming pared 5 bases from V and 2 bases from J, leaving 15 bases between. DNA for the CDR3: TGCGCCAGCAGTCGAGGGGACATTGGCAACACTGAAGCTTTCTTT. Its protein product is CASSRGDIGNTEAFF.

The V and J genes are TRBV15 and TRBJ2-1; 16 nucleotides match TRBD2. Per germline, CDR1 LNHNV and CDR2 YYDKDF (reference sequence). Unmatched junction bases numbered 11, after V lost 8 bases and J lost 10 bases. The CDR3 totals 16 residues. In DNA, the CDR3 is TGTGCCACCGTGGGAGGGACTAGCGGGAGGGCAGGAGAGCAGTTCTTC. Translation gives CATVGGTSGRAGEQFF.

The genes are TRBV2 and TRBJ2-7; D gene ambiguous. Germline V gene data show CDR1 as SNHLY and CDR2 as FYNNEI. V was pared by 3 bases and J by 3 bases, with 12 bases between. This CDR3 is 14 amino acids long. In DNA, the CDR3 is TGTGCCAGCAGTGATCCTGGAAGGCGCTACGAGCAGTACTTC. Its protein product is CASSDPGRRYEQYF.

V is TRBV14 and J is TRBJ2-7; 7 bases match TRBD2. Germline assignment: CDR1 SGHDN and CDR2 FVKESK. V lost 1 base and J lost 0; bases outside the gene matches: 9. The CDR3 sequence is 17 residues long. The CDR3 loop is CASSQVRTSRSSYEQYF. The CDR3 bases are TGTGCCAGCAGCCAAGTCCGGACTAGTCGTAGCTCCTACGAGCAGTACTTC.

This clone has only one observation. The V call is TRBV6-4, the J call TRBJ1-5; maybe TRBD1 (5 bases). CDR3 length equals 12 residues. Germline assignment: CDR1 MRHNA and CDR2 SNTAGT. The ends were cut back, 6 bases at V and 2 bases at J, with 5 bases in the middle. This CDR3 is CASRQGNQPQHF. CDR3 coding DNA: TGTGCCAGCAGACAGGGCAATCAGCCCCAGCATTTT.

V gene TRBV18 combines with J gene TRBJ2-3; D not certain. Germline V gives CDR1 KGHSH, CDR2 LQKENI. Trimming removed 3 bases at V and 14 bases at J, with 15 bases between. The CDR3 runs 12 residues. CDR3 sequence: CASSPKEPSRYF. The CDR3 nucleotides are TGTGCCAGCTCACCGAAGGAGCCCTCCAGGTATTTT.

This chain connects TRBV6-6 to TRBJ1-3; maybe TRBD1 (6 bases). The CDR3 is made up of 16 amino acids. V was pared by 2 bases and J by 3 bases, with 14 bases between. CDR1 is MNHNY and CDR2 is SVGAGI in the germline V gene (reference sequence). The CDR3 region is CASSYPTGRVGNTIYF. The CDR3, as DNA: TGTGCCAGCAGTTACCCTACAGGGAGAGTTGGAAACACCATATATTTT.

The chain recombines TRBV28 with TRBJ2-2; D is uncertain. This CDR3 contains 15 residues. Germline CDR1 is MDHEN and CDR2 is SYDVKM. V was clipped by 5 bases and J by 3 bases, with 13 bases between them. As DNA, the CDR3 is TGTGCCAGCAGTCCCCCCCAGTCGGACACCGGGGAGCTGTTTTTT. This gives the protein CASSPPQSDTGELFF.

The chain recombines TRBV9 with TRBJ2-1; 12 bases line up with TRBD2. Germline V lookup: CDR1 SGDLS, CDR2 YYNGEE. The CDR3 is 15 residues long. The V segment lost 4 bases and the J segment 6 bases; nucleotides outside the gene matches: 5. Written as DNA, the CDR3 is TGTGCCAGCAGCCTTTCTAGCGGGAGGGGCAATGAGCAGTTCTTC. This codes for CASSLSSGRGNEQFF.

The V gene is TRBV5-4, the J gene TRBJ1-2; a possible D gene is TRBD1 (6 bases). The CDR3 length is 14 residues. Germline V lookup: CDR1 SGHNT, CDR2 YYREEE (reference sequence). Trimming stripped 6 bases from V and 7 bases from J, with 19 bases between. The CDR3 region is CASTRRSRGLGYTF. CDR3 bases: TGTGCCAGCACTAGGCGGTCCCGGGGGCTTGGCTACACCTTC.

The chain carries TRBV4-1 and TRBJ2-1, with 9 bases lining up with TRBD2. Germline V gives CDR1 MGHRA, CDR2 YSYEKL. The ends lost 7 bases at V and 0 bases at J; junction bases unmatched: 10. The CDR3 spans 17 residues. In DNA, the CDR3 is TGCGCCAGCAAATCGCTAGCGGGATCCCGCTCCTACAATGAGCAGTTCTTC. Its translation: CASKSLAGSRSYNEQFF.

This rearrangement joins TRBV2 to TRBJ2-7; 7 nucleotides align to TRBD2. Germline V gene lookup returns CDR1 SNHLY and CDR2 FYNNEI. There are 14 residues in the CDR3. V lost 6 bases, J lost 1 base, and 6 bases stayed unmatched. CDR3 nucleotides: TGTGCCAGCAGCGTACTAGCGCAGTCCTACGAGCAGTACTTC. Encoded protein: CASSVLAQSYEQYF.

This clone appeared a few times. The chain carries TRBV18 and TRBJ1-4, with TRBD1 matching 8 bases. The CDR3 covers 14 residues. CDR1 KGHSH and CDR2 LQKENI come from the germline V gene. J was trimmed by 5 bases and V by 6 bases; bases with no gene match: 5. The CDR3 region has the DNA TGTGCCAGCTCCGGGGACAGGAGGAATGAAAAACTGTTTTTT. Translation gives CASSGDRRNEKLFF.

This clone was recorded only once. The chain combines TRBV6-1 with TRBJ2-5; TRBD2 agrees at 8 bases. The germline V gene encodes CDR1 MNHNS and CDR2 SASEGT. V dropped 5 bases and J dropped 2; count of bases not matched to a gene: 7. The CDR3 contains 15 residues. The CDR3 sequence: CASSSGSGAQETQYF. CDR3 DNA: TGTGCCAGCAGTTCTGGTAGCGGGGCACAAGAGACCCAGTACTTC.

This clone was detected once. The chain is built from TRBV27 and TRBJ1-1; weak D call: TRBD1 (6 bases). Germline V gene lookup returns CDR1 MNHEY and CDR2 SMNVEV (reference sequence). Trimming took off 5 bases at V and 12 bases at J, with 13 bases between the two ends. CDR3 size: 11 residues. CDR3 amino acids: CASSKGGVSFF. CDR3 sequence (DNA): TGTGCCAGCAGTAAGGGGGGGGTATCTTTCTTT.

This clone was recorded only once. The rearrangement uses TRBV10-1 and TRBJ2-1; 8 positions match TRBD2. Trimming cost V 3 bases and J 3 bases; bases outside gene matches: 1. Germline-derived CDR1 and CDR2 are WNHNN and SYGVQD (reference sequence). The CDR3 consists of 14 residues. CDR3 coding DNA: TGCGCCAGCAGTGAAAGCGGGAGCTACAATGAGCAGTTCTTC. Encoded protein: CASSESGSYNEQFF.

The rearrangement uses TRBV5-1 and TRBJ1-1, with 9 bases fitting TRBD1. Germline lookup yields CDR1 SGHRS and CDR2 YFSETQ. This CDR3 region has 14 residues. Losses at the gene ends were 3 bases for V and 5 bases for J; bases not matched to a gene: 5. This chain's CDR3 is CASSWTGVETEAFF. The CDR3 DNA sequence: TGCGCCAGCAGCTGGACAGGGGTTGAAACTGAAGCTTTCTTT.

The sample holds a few counts of this clone. This chain joins TRBV7-9 and TRBJ1-6; a weak D match, TRBD1 (6 bases). V lost 4 bases and J lost 14, with 21 bases in between. This CDR3 has 15 residues. Looked up from germline, CDR1 is SEHNR and CDR2 is FQNEAQ (reference sequence). CDR3 loop: CASSSNTGLYKALHF. CDR3 bases: TGTGCCAGCAGCTCCAATACAGGGCTGTATAAGGCCCTCCACTTT. Combining the CDR3 with reference TRBV7-9 and TRBJ1-6 gives the whole variable domain DTGVSQNPRHKITKRGQNVTFRCDPISEHNRLYWYRQTLGQGPEFLTYFQNEAQLEKSRLLSDRFSAERPKGSFSTLEIQRTEQGDSAMYLCASSSNTGLYKALHFGNGTRLTVT.